These 24 T cell receptor beta chains share one sample of origin, sequenced in a study of T cells in Graves' hyperthyroidism and ophthalmopathy. It was RNA transcripts that yielded the amplified TCR beta CDR3 regions. Initially, a first-round RT-PCR of the TCR CDR3 employed the HTBI primer set. TCRdb ran MiXCR on the multiplex PCR reads and lists one entry per CDR3 protein. The table has under 750,000 distinct CDR3 sequences, around 20% seen once. Sequencing was performed on blood. These receptors all come from a woman in her fifties or sixties with Graves' hyperthyroidism that later progressed to Graves' ophthalmopathy.

V usage is TRBV11-2 and J usage is TRBJ2-7; TRBD1 or TRBD2 may be the D gene (6 bases each). Trimming removed 7 bases at V and 2 bases at J, with 15 bases between. CDR1 and CDR2 (germline): SGHAT, FQNNGV. This CDR3 has 14 residues. CDR3 nucleotide sequence: TGTGCCAGCATCTATACTGGGGGGCCCTACGAGCAGTACTTC. Its translation is CASIYTGGPYEQYF.

This clonotype was counted between two and nine times. V and J are TRBV7-9 and TRBJ2-2; no reliable D call. The CDR3 is 15 residues long. Trimming took off 1 base at V and 1 base at J, with 7 bases between the two ends. Germline lookup yields CDR1 SEHNR and CDR2 FQNEAQ (reference sequence). The CDR3 region has the DNA TGTGCCAGCAGCTTAGTACTGGTGAACACCGGGGAGCTGTTTTTT. It codes for CASSLVLVNTGELFF. Looking up the rest from reference TRBV7-9 and TRBJ2-2 gives the full variable domain: DTGVSQNPRHKITKRGQNVTFRCDPISEHNRLYWYRQTLGQGPEFLTYFQNEAQLEKSRLLSDRFSAERPKGSFSTLEIQRTEQGDSAMYLCASSLVLVNTGELFFGEGSRLTVL.

The rearrangement links TRBV9 to TRBJ1-6; D not certain. V was shortened by 0 bases and J by 7 bases, with 8 bases between the two germline ends. The CDR3 runs to 14 residues. Per germline, CDR1 SGDLS and CDR2 YYNGEE. CDR3 in amino acids: CASSVGSGNSPLHF. DNA for the CDR3: TGTGCCAGCAGCGTAGGGAGTGGGAATTCACCCCTCCACTTT.

The chain uses TRBV6-1 and TRBJ2-6; D ambiguous. The length of the CDR3 is 13 residues. CDR1 is MNHNS and CDR2 is SASEGT in the germline V gene. V lost 11 bases and J 0 bases, leaving 8 bases between the germline ends. The CDR3 loop reads CALRFSGANVLTF. The CDR3 nucleotides are TGTGCCCTTCGCTTCTCTGGGGCCAACGTCCTGACTTTC.

At least ten counts were recorded for this clonotype. The rearrangement links TRBV30 to TRBJ2-2; 9 bases are a match to TRBD2. Germline trimming cut 3 bases from V and 3 bases from J; bases unmatched to any gene: 8. The CDR3 has 16 amino acids. CDR1 is GTSNPN and CDR2 is SVGIG in the germline V gene (reference sequence). CDR3 loop: CAWRRFAGGHTGELFF. The CDR3, as DNA: TGTGCCTGGAGAAGGTTCGCGGGGGGGCACACCGGGGAGCTGTTTTTT.

The V call is TRBV27, the J call TRBJ2-2; D is perhaps TRBD2 (6 bases). Germline-derived CDR1 and CDR2 are MNHEY and SMNVEV (reference sequence). This CDR3 is built from 15 residues. Trimming shortened V by 6 bases and J by 0 bases, and 11 bases separated the two germline ends. The CDR3 sequence: CASSSGYSNTGELFF. DNA of the CDR3: TGTGCCAGCAGCAGCGGGTACTCGAACACCGGGGAGCTGTTTTTT.

This clonotype showed up many times. The V gene is TRBV20-1, the J gene TRBJ2-5; tentatively, D is TRBD1 (5 bases). Germline V gives CDR1 DFQATT, CDR2 SNEGSKA (reference sequence). V gave up 3 bases and J gave up 5 bases, with 13 bases separating them. The CDR3 extends over 13 amino acids. The CDR3: CSASPTGWETQYF. The CDR3 region has the DNA TGCAGTGCTAGCCCCACAGGTTGGGAGACCCAGTACTTC.

This clonotype was seen a handful of times. The chain couples TRBV10-3 to TRBJ1-1; maybe TRBD1 (5 bases). V was cut by 5 bases and J by 9 bases, with 16 bases left in between. This CDR3 contains 13 residues. Germline values: CDR1 ENHRY, CDR2 SYGVKD. CDR3 bases: TGTGCCATCAGTACCGGGACCGATAGCCAAGCTTTCTTT. It specifies CAISTGTDSQAFF.

This clonotype was seen ten or more times. The V gene is TRBV18, the J gene TRBJ2-3; tentatively, D is TRBD1 or TRBD2 (5 bases each). CDR1 KGHSH and CDR2 LQKENI come from the germline V gene. V lost 4 bases to trimming and J lost 3 bases, with 11 bases between them. The CDR3 runs 14 residues. The CDR3, as DNA: TGTGCCAGCTCACAAGAAGGGGAGACAGATACGCAGTATTTT. It yields the protein CASSQEGETDTQYF.

This clonotype appeared many times. This chain uses TRBV12-3 or TRBV12-4 with TRBJ1-1; tentatively, D is TRBD1 (6 bases). The CDR3 spans 15 residues. Trimming took off 1 base at V and 4 bases at J, with 13 bases between the two ends. CDR3 sequence (DNA): TGTGCCAGCAGTTTAGACAGGGTGTTAGGCACTGAAGCTTTCTTT. It is translated as CASSLDRVLGTEAFF.

This clonotype was recorded at least ten times. The chain carries TRBV18 and TRBJ1-1; TRBD1 is a possible D gene (5 bases). V lost 6 bases and J 5 bases, leaving 13 bases between the germline ends. The germline gives CDR1 KGHSH, CDR2 LQKENI. This CDR3 comprises 13 residues. CDR3 in DNA: TGTGCCAGCTCCCGACAGCGTTGGACTGAAGCTTTCTTT. Encoded protein: CASSRQRWTEAFF.

This clonotype was counted many times. This chain links TRBV6-1 with TRBJ1-2, with TRBD1 matching 11 bases. Germline CDR1 and CDR2: MNHNS and SASEGT. The trim removed 5 bases at V and 6 bases at J, leaving 8 bases unmatched. The CDR3 length is 15 residues. The CDR3 region has the DNA TGTGCCAGCAGTCGGACAGGGGGCGTAAGCAATGGCTACACCTTC. Protein sequence: CASSRTGGVSNGYTF.

V usage is TRBV20-1 and J usage is TRBJ2-6, with D unresolved. The V end was cut by 3 bases, the J end by 3 bases, with 3 bases between. Germline CDR1 and CDR2: DFQATT and SNEGSKA (reference sequence). The CDR3 spans 12 residues. CDR3 DNA sequence: TGCAGTGCTAGGCTTGGGGCCAACGTCCTGACTTTC. Protein: CSARLGANVLTF.

The table lists this clonotype with a few counts. The chain combines TRBV5-1 with TRBJ2-5, with 7 bases fitting TRBD1. CDR1 and CDR2 (germline): SGHRS, YFSETQ. The CDR3 length is 14 residues. V lost 3 bases, J lost 3 bases, and 5 bases stayed unmatched. The CDR3 reads CASSSRGLEETQYF. The CDR3 bases are TGCGCCAGCAGCTCGAGGGGGCTGGAAGAGACCCAGTACTTC.

V and J are TRBV6-1 and TRBJ1-5; TRBD1 matches at 7 bases. With 6 bases clipped from V and 3 bases from J, the junction kept 20 bases outside the gene matches. This CDR3 has 19 amino acids. The germline CDR1 and CDR2 sequences are MNHNS and SASEGT. This CDR3 is CASSANSGWQGVVNQPQHF. As DNA, the CDR3 is TGTGCCAGCAGCGCCAACTCCGGGTGGCAGGGGGTGGTCAATCAGCCCCAGCATTTT.

This clonotype showed up just a few times. CDR3 residues: CSATGQGLYNEQFF. The CDR3 DNA sequence: TGCAGTGCCACCGGACAGGGGCTTTACAATGAGCAGTTCTTC. V usage is TRBV20-1 and J usage is TRBJ2-1, with 9 bases matching TRBD1. The V segment lost 6 bases and the J segment 4 bases; nucleotides outside the gene matches: 7. From germline, CDR1 is DFQATT and CDR2 SNEGSKA (reference sequence). This CDR3 region has 14 residues.

The chain is built from TRBV27 and TRBJ1-5; weak D call: TRBD1 (6 bases). Germline CDR1 reads MNHEY; CDR2 reads SMNVEV (reference sequence). V was trimmed by 5 bases and J by 0 bases, leaving 17 bases between them. The CDR3 covers 17 residues. Here the CDR3 DNA reads TGTGCCAGCAGTCCAACCTCGACAGGAGATAGCAATCAGCCCCAGCATTTT. This encodes CASSPTSTGDSNQPQHF.

This clonotype was observed many times. The CDR3 loop reads CASSQGQSSNQPQHF. The CDR3 DNA follows: TGTGCCAGCTCACAAGGACAGTCTAGCAATCAGCCCCAGCATTTT. The rearrangement joins TRBV18 to TRBJ1-5, with TRBD1 as a possible D gene (6 bases). The CDR3 loop spans 15 amino acids. Germline V CDR1 and CDR2: KGHSH, LQKENI. V was clipped by 4 bases and J by 0 bases, with 10 bases between them. The whole variable domain, remainder taken from reference TRBV18 and TRBJ1-5, is NAGVMQNPRHLVRRRGQEARLRCSPMKGHSHVYWYRQLPEEGLKFMVYLQKENIIDESGMPKERFSAEFPKEGPSILRIQQVVRGDSAAYFCASSQGQSSNQPQHFGDGTRLSIL.

This clonotype was observed many times. The chain has TRBV5-1 and TRBJ1-2; D unresolved. The germline CDR1 and CDR2 sequences are SGHRS and YFSETQ. The CDR3 runs 13 residues. V lost 5 bases to trimming and J lost 0 bases, with 8 bases between them. DNA for the CDR3: TGCGCCAGCAGGGAAGTCTCTAACTATGGCTACACCTTC. Amino acid sequence: CASREVSNYGYTF.

This clonotype came up many times. V gene TRBV30 combines with J gene TRBJ1-5; D not resolved. Germline V gene lookup returns CDR1 GTSNPN and CDR2 SVGIG (reference sequence). Trimming removed 0 bases at V and 1 base at J, with 4 bases between. The CDR3 runs 13 residues. The CDR3 DNA sequence: TGTGCCTGGAGTGTAGAGAGCAATCAGCCCCAGCATTTT. Residues: CAWSVESNQPQHF.

Ten or more counts support this clonotype. This chain links TRBV3-1 with TRBJ1-6, with 8 bases identical to TRBD1. The CDR3 is made up of 18 amino acids. V lost 3 bases to trimming and J lost 7 bases; unmatched junction nucleotides: 14. In germline, CDR1 is LGHDT, CDR2 YNNKEL (reference sequence). CDR3 sequence (DNA): TGTGCCAGCAGCCACGCCCAGGCTTGGGACAGGATCAATTCACCCCTCCACTTT. Its translation: CASSHAQAWDRINSPLHF.

This clonotype was detected only a few times. V usage is TRBV27 and J usage is TRBJ2-7, with D perhaps matching TRBD2 (6 bases). The germline CDR1 and CDR2 sequences are MNHEY and SMNVEV (reference sequence). CDR3 length: 14 residues. V shed 6 bases and J shed 1 base, with 13 bases lying between them. The CDR3 is CASSRLEASYEQYF. The CDR3 nucleotides read TGTGCCAGCAGCAGACTAGAAGCTTCCTACGAGCAGTACTTC.

This clonotype was recorded many times. The chain links TRBV7-3 to TRBJ1-1; TRBD1 might be the D (5 bases). The CDR3 extends over 12 amino acids. Germline V gives CDR1 SGHTA, CDR2 FQGTGA. The ends were cut back, 5 bases at V and 6 bases at J, with 10 bases in the middle. Here the CDR3 DNA reads TGTGCCAGCAGCCCGGGGGGGTCTGAAGCTTTCTTT. As protein: CASSPGGSEAFF.

The J gene is TRBJ2-1, the V gene TRBV7-2, with 8 bases matching TRBD2. The CDR3 spans 16 residues. V trimming: 2 bases; J trimming: 2 bases; junction bases outside the gene matches: 5. Germline assignment: CDR1 SGHTA and CDR2 FQGNSA. CDR3 DNA: TGTGCCAGCAGCTTAATAGCGGGACATCCCTACAATGAGCAGTTCTTC. Translation gives CASSLIAGHPYNEQFF.